This TCR beta chain was recovered during a study of cytomegalovirus exposure and HLA in healthy donors. This CDR3 spans 18 amino acids. CDR1 is SNHLY and CDR2 is FYNNEI in the germline V gene. V dropped 2 bases and J dropped 0; count of bases not matched to a gene: 7. The PCR had 60 Vbeta and 13 Jbeta primers. Clones were sequenced by immunoSEQ multiplex PCR, and TCRdb holds only the in-frame ones, with some missing. The repertoire holds some 250,000 clones, with about 80% as singletons. This TCR was sampled from a woman aged 60-70 years in good health and CMV-seropositive. Sequencing input: PBMCs. The chain has TRBV2 and TRBJ2-3; 11 nucleotides match TRBD2. CDR3 bases: TGTGCCAGCAGTGAATTGGGTAGCGGGAGGGTAAGCACAGATACGCAGTATTTT. Its translation is CASSELGSGRVSTDTQYF.